Reported below is one T cell receptor (beta chain). The read gets to within 3 residues of the CDR3 end, and the germline J gene fills in the rest. V lost 5 bases, J lost 5 bases, and 18 bases lay in between. CDR1 and CDR2 (germline): SGHTA, FQGNSA. The CDR3 is 15 amino acids. The entry originates in a study of T cells in women clearing cervical HPV infection. Generated by immunoSEQ multiplex PCR, the TCRdb table keeps only in-frame clones and is missing some. The sample data list 36,000 or so clones. This receptor was taken from a woman aged 18-69 years with a cervical HPV16 infection that either progressed to CIN3+ or cleared (not recorded which). The V and J genes are TRBV7-2 and TRBJ2-5, with a weak D call TRBD2 (6 bases). Sequencing was done on a sample of blood buffy coat. CDR3 region: CASSRQPGLTETQYF. The sequenced CDR3 bases are TGTGCCAGCAGCCGCCAACCGGGACTGACGGAGACC.